Below, 4 T cell receptor beta chains from the same sample are listed, as sequenced in a study of identical twins. TCRdb independently ran MiXCR on the 5' RACE reads; one entry per CDR3 protein. The table shows 450,000 or so distinct CDR3 sequences, with 14% occurring only once. The sample was also linked to a second study, of yellow fever vaccine responses in identical twins.

The sequenced sample was CD4+ T cells sorted from blood. The origin of the receptors is a woman between 18 and 29 years old in good health.

This clonotype has more than one count but fewer than ten. This chain joins TRBV20-1 and TRBJ2-1, with TRBD2 matching 14 bases. The V gene's germline CDR1 is DFQATT and CDR2 SNEGSKA (reference sequence). The ends lost 7 bases at V and 7 bases at J; junction bases unmatched: 12. The CDR3 has 16 residues. The CDR3 nucleotides read TGCAGTGGAACTGACCCGGGACTAGCGGGGGCTAATGAGCAGTTCTTC. Translated, it gives CSGTDPGLAGANEQFF.

This clonotype was observed a handful of times. J is TRBJ1-6 and V is TRBV27; unclear D gene. The CDR3 has 14 residues. In germline, CDR1 is MNHEY, CDR2 SMNVEV (reference sequence). With 2 bases removed from V and 7 bases from J, the gap between germline ends came to 9 bases. The CDR3 region is CASSLRARNSPLHF. CDR3 nucleotides: TGTGCCAGCAGTTTACGAGCCCGAAATTCACCCCTCCACTTT.

In this sample, this clonotype turned up a few times. This chain links TRBV28 with TRBJ2-1, with D tentatively TRBD1 (6 bases). The V end lost 5 bases, the J end lost 7 bases, and 18 bases lay between the germline ends. This CDR3 is built from 15 residues. Germline CDR1 and CDR2: MDHEN and SYDVKM. In DNA, the CDR3 is TGTGCCAGCAGTGGAGGCAGGGGCAAGTTTAATGAGCAGTTCTTC. Protein sequence: CASSGGRGKFNEQFF.

This clonotype was detected only a few times. The chain links TRBV12-3 or TRBV12-4 to TRBJ2-4; D perhaps matches TRBD2 (6 bases). This CDR3 contains 14 residues. V shed 6 bases and J shed 6 bases, with 15 bases lying between them. In nucleotides, the CDR3 is TGTGCCAGCAGCCTGGTGGGAGGCGGAAACATTCAGTACTTC. Its protein product is CASSLVGGGNIQYF.